The TCR beta chain described here comes from a study of CD8 T cells in ankylosing spondylitis (dated by TCRdb to between 2016 and 2019). About the study as a whole: The study profiled T cell receptor beta repertoires in healthy donors and ankylosing spondylitis patients to find disease-linked TCR variants. The full study cohort comprised 20 to 30 ankylosing spondylitis patients and some 100 healthy donors. Peripheral blood samples were taken, and synovial fluid was additionally collected from ankylosing spondylitis patients.

Study-wide conclusions, independent of this receptor: A TCR beta motif of seven or eight highly homologous amino acid variants appeared characteristic of blood from ankylosing spondylitis patients. Some of the motif variants had been reported before in the synovial fluid and blood of reactive arthritis patients, a finding that suggests common disease-initiation mechanisms. In peripheral blood, the disease-linked clones were found at relatively low frequencies and had a CD8+ phenotype. Significant enrichment of the disease-linked clones was reported in matched synovial fluid samples from ankylosing spondylitis patients.

This clonotype has more than one count but fewer than ten. Its specific antigen is unknown. No qualities accompany the bases; no much larger clone lies one base away. TCRdb lists the instrument as Illumina HiSeq 2500. TCR beta libraries were prepared by quantitative 5'-RACE with molecular barcodes. From the authors' description of their analysis: A new computational method based on a probabilistic model of VDJ rearrangement was used to identify disease-linked TCR variants. TCRdb trimmed public reads at Q25 via fastp, called clones via MiXCR and kept in-frame beta chains. Every entry covers one CDR3 protein and lists the most common genes and DNA from its rows. The V and J calls come from TCRdb's annotation, not from the publication. The sample data list 650,000 to 800,000 distinct CDR3 sequences, and around a fifth of these were observed just once. Under 20% of the sample goes to the ten largest clones.

Sequenced: blood, either unsorted or a sorted T cell fraction (not recorded which). The clonotype comes from a male donor with ankylosing spondylitis.

The DNA sequence is as follows: TGCAGTGCCCCGGGCCCCCCGGGGACGCAGTATTTT. Its product reads: CSAPGPPGTQYF. The chain is made from TRBV20-1 and TRBJ2-3; a tentative D call is TRBD2 (5 bases match). CDR1 and CDR2, looked up from the germline V gene (reference sequence), are DFQATT and SNEGSKA. V is shortened by 6 bases, J by 9 bases, and the region joining them spans 16 bases. The CDR3 starts with the cysteine, ends with the phenylalanine, and has 12 residues. The retained sequence is limited to the CDR3, 36 bases, with the frame set at the first base.